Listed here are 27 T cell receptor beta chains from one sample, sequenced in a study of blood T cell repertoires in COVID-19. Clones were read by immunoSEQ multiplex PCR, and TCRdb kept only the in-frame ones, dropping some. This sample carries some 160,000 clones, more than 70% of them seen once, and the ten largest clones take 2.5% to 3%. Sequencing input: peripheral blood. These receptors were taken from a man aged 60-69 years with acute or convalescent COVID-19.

CDR3 in amino acids: CAILGQGWSGYTF. The CDR3 region has the DNA TGTGCCATTTTGGGGCAGGGTTGGAGTGGCTACACCTTC. The rearrangement uses TRBV12-3 or TRBV12-4 and TRBJ1-2; D may be TRBD1 (5 bases). CDR3 length: 13 residues. Trimming stripped 10 bases from V and 7 bases from J, with 19 bases between.

This CDR3 reads CSAIPGREHGNTIYF. The CDR3 DNA reads TGCAGCGCCATACCCGGCCGGGAGCACGGAAACACCATATATTTT. This sequence joins TRBV29-1 and TRBJ1-3; D ambiguous. Between the trimmed V and J ends, which lost 7 bases and 4 bases, there was a span of 20 bases. The germline V gene has CDR1 SQVTM and CDR2 ANQGSEA. This CDR3 region has 15 residues.

Here the CDR3 reads CASRHWGSGGYRDSPLHF. Written as DNA, the CDR3 is TGTGCCAGCAGACACTGGGGCAGTGGGGGCTATAGGGATTCACCCCTCCACTTT. The chain links TRBV11-2 to TRBJ1-6; weak D call: TRBD1 (6 bases). This CDR3 has 18 residues. Trimming pared 6 bases from V and 8 bases from J, leaving 26 bases between. CDR1 is SGHAT and CDR2 is FQNNGV in the germline V gene.

CDR3 coding DNA: TGTGCCAGCAGTTACGGGGGGGCTGGTAATTCACCCCTCCACTTT. Amino acid sequence: CASSYGGAGNSPLHF. This chain joins TRBV6-6 and TRBJ1-6, with D tentatively TRBD1 (6 bases). V dropped 2 bases and J dropped 6 bases, with 11 bases sitting between them. The germline V gene encodes CDR1 MNHNY and CDR2 SVGAGI (reference sequence). CDR3 length: 15 residues.

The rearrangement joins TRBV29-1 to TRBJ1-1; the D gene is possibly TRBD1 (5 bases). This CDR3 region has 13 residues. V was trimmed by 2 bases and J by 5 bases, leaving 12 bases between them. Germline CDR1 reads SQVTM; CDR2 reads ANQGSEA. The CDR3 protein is CSVESGMGTEAFF. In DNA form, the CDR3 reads TGCAGCGTTGAATCAGGGATGGGGACTGAAGCTTTCTTT.

This chain's CDR3 is CASRRQGQGDHGYTF. The CDR3 DNA sequence: TGTGCCAGCAGGAGGCAAGGACAGGGAGACCATGGCTACACCTTC. The gene calls are TRBV27 and TRBJ1-2, with 8 bases aligning to TRBD1. CDR3 length: 15 residues. Germline assignment: CDR1 MNHEY and CDR2 SMNVEV (reference sequence). Trimming took 6 bases from V and 6 from J; bases not matched to a gene: 12.

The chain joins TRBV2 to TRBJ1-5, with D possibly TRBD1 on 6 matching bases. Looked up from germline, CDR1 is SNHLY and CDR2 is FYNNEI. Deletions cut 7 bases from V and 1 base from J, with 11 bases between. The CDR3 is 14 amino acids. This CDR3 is CASTPQGSNQPQHF. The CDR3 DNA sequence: TGTGCCAGCACCCCCCAGGGGAGCAATCAGCCCCAGCATTTT. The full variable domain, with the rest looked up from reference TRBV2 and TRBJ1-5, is EPEVTQTPSHQVTQMGQEVILRCVPISNHLYFYWYRQILGQKVEFLVSFYNNEISEKSEIFDDQFSVERPDGSNFTLKIRSTKLEDSAMYFCASTPQGSNQPQHFGDGTRLSIL.

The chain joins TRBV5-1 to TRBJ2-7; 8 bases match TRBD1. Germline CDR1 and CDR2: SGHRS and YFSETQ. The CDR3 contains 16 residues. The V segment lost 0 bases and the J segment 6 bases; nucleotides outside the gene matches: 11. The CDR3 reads CASSLVVGQGGREQYF. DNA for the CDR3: TGCGCCAGCAGCTTGGTTGTCGGACAGGGAGGTCGCGAGCAGTACTTC.

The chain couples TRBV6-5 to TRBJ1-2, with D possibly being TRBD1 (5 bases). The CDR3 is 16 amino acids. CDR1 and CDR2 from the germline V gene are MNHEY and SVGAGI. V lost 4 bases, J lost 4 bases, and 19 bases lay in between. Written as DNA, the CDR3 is TGTGCCAGCAGTTCGGGCTCCACAGGCATGGGCTATGGCTACACCTTC. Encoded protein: CASSSGSTGMGYGYTF.

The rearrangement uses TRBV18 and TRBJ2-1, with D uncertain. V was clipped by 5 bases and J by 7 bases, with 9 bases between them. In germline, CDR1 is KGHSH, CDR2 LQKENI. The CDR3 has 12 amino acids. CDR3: CASSSGGNEQFF. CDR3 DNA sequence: TGTGCCAGCTCATCGGGTGGGAATGAGCAGTTCTTC. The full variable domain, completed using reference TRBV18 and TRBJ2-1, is NAGVMQNPRHLVRRRGQEARLRCSPMKGHSHVYWYRQLPEEGLKFMVYLQKENIIDESGMPKERFSAEFPKEGPSILRIQQVVRGDSAAYFCASSSGGNEQFFGPGTRLTVL.

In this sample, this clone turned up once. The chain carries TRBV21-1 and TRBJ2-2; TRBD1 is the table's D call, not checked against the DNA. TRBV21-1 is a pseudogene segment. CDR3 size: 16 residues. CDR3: CASSLRWAAYTGELFF. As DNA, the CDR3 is TGTGCCAGCAGCCTAAGGTGGGCAGCCTACACCGGGGAGCTGTTTTTT.

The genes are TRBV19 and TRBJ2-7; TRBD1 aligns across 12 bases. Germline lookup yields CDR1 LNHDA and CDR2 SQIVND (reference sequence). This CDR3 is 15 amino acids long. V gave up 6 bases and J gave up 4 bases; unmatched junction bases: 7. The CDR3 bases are TGTGCCAGTAGGGTATGGGACAGGGGGCCTTACGAGCAGTACTTC. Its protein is CASRVWDRGPYEQYF.

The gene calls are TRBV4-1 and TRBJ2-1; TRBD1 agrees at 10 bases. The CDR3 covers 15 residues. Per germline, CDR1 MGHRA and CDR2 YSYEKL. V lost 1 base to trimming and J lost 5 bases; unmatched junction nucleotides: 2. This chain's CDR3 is CASSQVGTGDNEQFF. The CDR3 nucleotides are TGCGCCAGCAGCCAAGTCGGGACAGGGGACAATGAGCAGTTCTTC.

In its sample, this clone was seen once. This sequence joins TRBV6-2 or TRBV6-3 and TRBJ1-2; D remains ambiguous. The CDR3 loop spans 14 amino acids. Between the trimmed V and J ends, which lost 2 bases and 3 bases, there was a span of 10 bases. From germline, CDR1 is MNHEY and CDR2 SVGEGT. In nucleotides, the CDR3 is TGTGCCAGCAGTTACCCCCGGGTGCACTATGGCTACACCTTC. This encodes CASSYPRVHYGYTF.

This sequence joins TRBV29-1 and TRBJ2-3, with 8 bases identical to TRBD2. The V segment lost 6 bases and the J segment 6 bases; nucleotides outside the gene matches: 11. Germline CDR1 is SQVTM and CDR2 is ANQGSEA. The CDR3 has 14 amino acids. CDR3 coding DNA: TGCAGCGTGAAAGTTCGGGGGGGATCTGATACGCAGTATTTT. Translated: CSVKVRGGSDTQYF.

In nucleotides, the CDR3 is TGCGCCAGCTTGAGAGGAAACGCACGCTCCTACAATGAGCAGTTCTTC. This codes for CASLRGNARSYNEQFF. The V and J genes are TRBV5-1 and TRBJ2-1, with D uncertain. Germline V CDR1 and CDR2: SGHRS, YFSETQ. The CDR3 has 16 amino acids. Trimming pared 7 bases from V and 0 bases from J, leaving 17 bases between. The whole variable domain, filled in from reference TRBV5-1 and TRBJ2-1, reads KAGVTQTPRYLIKTRGQQVTLSCSPISGHRSVSWYQQTPGQGLQFLFEYFSETQRNKGNFPGRFSGRQFSNSRSEMNVSTLELGDSALYLCASLRGNARSYNEQFFGPGTRLTVL.

Written as DNA, the CDR3 is TGTGCCATCAGTGAGCAGGGAGCGGGCGAGCAGTACTTC. This encodes CAISEQGAGEQYF. This rearrangement joins TRBV10-3 to TRBJ2-7, with D possibly being TRBD2 (6 bases). The CDR3 has 13 residues. CDR1 is ENHRY and CDR2 is SYGVKD in the germline V gene. V lost 2 bases to trimming and J lost 6 bases, with 11 bases between them.

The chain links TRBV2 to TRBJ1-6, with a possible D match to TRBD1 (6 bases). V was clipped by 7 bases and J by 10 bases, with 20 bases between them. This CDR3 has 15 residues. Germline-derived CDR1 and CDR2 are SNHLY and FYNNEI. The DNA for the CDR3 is TGTGCCAGCATTAGGGGGGGGAGCTTCGGCTCACCCCTCCACTTT. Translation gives CASIRGGSFGSPLHF.

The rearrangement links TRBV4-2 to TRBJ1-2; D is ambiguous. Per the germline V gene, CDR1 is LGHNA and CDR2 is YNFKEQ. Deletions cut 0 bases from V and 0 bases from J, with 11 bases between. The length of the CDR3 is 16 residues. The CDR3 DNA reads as TGTGCCAGCAGCCAAGAATGGCGCGGTTCTAACTATGGCTACACCTTC. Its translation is CASSQEWRGSNYGYTF.

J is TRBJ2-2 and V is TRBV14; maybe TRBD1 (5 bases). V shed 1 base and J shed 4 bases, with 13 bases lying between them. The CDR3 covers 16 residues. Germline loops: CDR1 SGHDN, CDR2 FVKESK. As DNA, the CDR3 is TGTGCCAGCAGCCAAGGTTTGGCAGGGCCCACCGGGGAGCTGTTTTTT. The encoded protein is CASSQGLAGPTGELFF.

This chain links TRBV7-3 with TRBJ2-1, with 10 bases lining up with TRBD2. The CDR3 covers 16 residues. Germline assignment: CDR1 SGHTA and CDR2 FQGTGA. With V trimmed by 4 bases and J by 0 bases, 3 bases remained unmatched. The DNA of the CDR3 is TGTGCCAGCAGCTCACTAGCGGGGAACTCCTACAATGAGCAGTTCTTC. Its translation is CASSSLAGNSYNEQFF.

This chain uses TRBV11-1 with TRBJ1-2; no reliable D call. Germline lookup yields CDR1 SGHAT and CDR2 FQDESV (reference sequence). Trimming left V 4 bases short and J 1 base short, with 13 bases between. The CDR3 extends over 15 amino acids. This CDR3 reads CASSSHATDNYGYTF. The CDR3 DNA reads TGTGCCAGCAGCTCACACGCAACAGATAACTATGGCTACACCTTC.

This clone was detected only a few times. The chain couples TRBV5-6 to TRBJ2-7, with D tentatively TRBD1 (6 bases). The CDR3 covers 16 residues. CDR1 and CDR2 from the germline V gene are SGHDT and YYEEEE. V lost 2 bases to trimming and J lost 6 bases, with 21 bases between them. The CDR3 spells CASSLQWLQGSSEQYF. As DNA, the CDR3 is TGTGCCAGCAGCTTACAATGGCTTCAGGGGAGTAGCGAGCAGTACTTC.

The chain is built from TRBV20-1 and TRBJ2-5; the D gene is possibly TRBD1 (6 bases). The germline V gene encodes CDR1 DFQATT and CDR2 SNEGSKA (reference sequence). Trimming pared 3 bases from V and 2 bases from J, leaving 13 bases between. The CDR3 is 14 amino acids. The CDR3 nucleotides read TGCAGTGCTAGTTTAGAAGGACAGCAAGAGACCCAGTACTTC. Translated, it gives CSASLEGQQETQYF.

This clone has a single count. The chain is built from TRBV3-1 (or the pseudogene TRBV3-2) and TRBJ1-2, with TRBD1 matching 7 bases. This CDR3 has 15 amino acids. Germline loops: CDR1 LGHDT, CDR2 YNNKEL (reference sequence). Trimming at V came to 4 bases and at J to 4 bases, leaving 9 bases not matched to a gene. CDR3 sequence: CASSPGGAGGYGYTF. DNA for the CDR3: TGTGCCAGCAGCCCTGGTGGGGCAGGGGGCTATGGCTACACCTTC.

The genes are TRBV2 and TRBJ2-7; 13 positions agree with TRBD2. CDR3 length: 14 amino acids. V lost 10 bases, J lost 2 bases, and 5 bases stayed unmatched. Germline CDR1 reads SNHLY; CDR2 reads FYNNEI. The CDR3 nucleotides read TGTGCCACCTCACTAGCGGGGGGGCCCTACGAGCAGTACTTC. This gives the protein CATSLAGGPYEQYF.

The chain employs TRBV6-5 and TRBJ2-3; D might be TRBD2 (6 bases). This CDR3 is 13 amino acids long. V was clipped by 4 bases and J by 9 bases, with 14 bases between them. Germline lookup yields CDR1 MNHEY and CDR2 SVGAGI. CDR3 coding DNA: TGTGCCAGCAGTTCGGGACTCGGACGGACGCAGTATTTT. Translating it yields CASSSGLGRTQYF.